This T cell receptor beta chain was documented in a study of spatial heterogeneity in lung cancer. For the study at large: When follow-up PBMC samples existed, they were sequenced (at a median of roughly 2 years after resection).

Concerning this clonotype: A much larger clone differs by one base, so this may be a read error.

Noted time point: blood at routine non-recurrence follow-up after resection. Material for sequencing was whole RNA from tumor, nontumor lung or frozen PBMC, left unsorted. Germline loops: CDR1 DFQATT, CDR2 SNEGSKA (reference sequence). V was clipped by 3 bases and J by 4 bases, with 3 bases between them. This CDR3 has 10 residues. Individual TCR cDNA molecules each bore their own unique molecular identifier. TCRdb fed the 5' RACE reads into MiXCR, producing one record per CDR3 protein. This sample has about 33,000 distinct CDR3 sequences; about 10% occur once, and the top ten carry 25% to 35%. Sequencing used PBMCs, obtained at follow-up. This rearrangement joins TRBV20-1 to TRBJ2-5; the D is unclear. This clonotype originated in a female donor with early-stage non-small cell lung cancer. CDR3 residues: CSARLETQYF. The CDR3 DNA is TGCAGTGCTAGGCTAGAGACCCAGTACTTC.